This T cell receptor (beta chain) appears in the sequencing data of a study of T cell responses to AZD1222 COVID-19 vaccine. The study, taken as a whole, reports: Variant regions that are unmutated are reportedly the target of nearly half of spike-specific TCRs. Receipt of two AZD1222 doses was followed by a rise in Spike-specific TCR breadth and depth.

Profiled with immunoSEQ multiplex PCR; TCRdb holds only in-frame clones, not every one. The repertoire holds about 140,000 clones, around 90% seen once, with around 1.6% in the top ten. Trimming took 5 bases from V and 3 from J; bases not matched to a gene: 6. The CDR3 length is 15 residues. Germline lookup yields CDR1 SNHLY and CDR2 FYNNEI. Comments on this clone: The target antigen is unknown.

This rearrangement joins TRBV2 to TRBJ2-5; 10 bases fit TRBD2. The receptor comes from an adult who received the AZD1222 COVID-19 vaccine. Sample: peripheral blood, taken 28 days after the second AZD1222 dose. The CDR3 is CASSFIGLAEETQYF. The CDR3 DNA reads as TGTGCCAGCAGTTTTATAGGACTAGCGGAAGAGACCCAGTACTTC.